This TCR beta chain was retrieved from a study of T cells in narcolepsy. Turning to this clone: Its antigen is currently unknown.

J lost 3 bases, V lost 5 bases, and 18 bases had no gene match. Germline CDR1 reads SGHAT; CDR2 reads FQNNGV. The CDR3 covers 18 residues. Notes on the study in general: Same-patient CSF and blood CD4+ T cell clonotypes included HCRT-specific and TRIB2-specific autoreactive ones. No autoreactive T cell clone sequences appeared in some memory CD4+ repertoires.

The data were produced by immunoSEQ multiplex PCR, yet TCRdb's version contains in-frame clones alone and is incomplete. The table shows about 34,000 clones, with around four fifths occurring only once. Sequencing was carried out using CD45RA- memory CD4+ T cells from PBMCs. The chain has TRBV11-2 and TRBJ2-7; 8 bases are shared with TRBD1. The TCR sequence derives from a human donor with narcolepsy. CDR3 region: CASSQDGLSDRADYEQYF. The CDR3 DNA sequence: TGTGCCAGCAGCCAAGATGGGTTATCGGACAGGGCCGACTACGAGCAGTACTTC.